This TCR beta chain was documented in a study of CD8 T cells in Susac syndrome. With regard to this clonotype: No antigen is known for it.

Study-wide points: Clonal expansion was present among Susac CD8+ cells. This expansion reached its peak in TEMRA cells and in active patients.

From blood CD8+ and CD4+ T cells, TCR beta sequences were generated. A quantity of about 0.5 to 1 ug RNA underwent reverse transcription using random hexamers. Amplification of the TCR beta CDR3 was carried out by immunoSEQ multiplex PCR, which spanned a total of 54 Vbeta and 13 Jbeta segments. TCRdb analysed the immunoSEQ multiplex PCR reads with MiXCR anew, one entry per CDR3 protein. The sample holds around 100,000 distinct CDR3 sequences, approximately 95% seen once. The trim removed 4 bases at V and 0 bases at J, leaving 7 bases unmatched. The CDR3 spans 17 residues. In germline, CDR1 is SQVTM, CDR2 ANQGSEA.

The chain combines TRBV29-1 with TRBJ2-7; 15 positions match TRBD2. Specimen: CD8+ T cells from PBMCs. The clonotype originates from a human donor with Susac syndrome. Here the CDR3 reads CSVVGLAGGTSSYEQYF. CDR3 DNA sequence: TGCAGCGTTGTAGGACTAGCGGGGGGGACGAGCTCCTACGAGCAGTACTTC.